This is a list of T cell receptor beta chains from one sample in a study of blood T cells in healthy people across ages. TCRdb recomputed calls from the 5' RACE reads with MiXCR, one row per CDR3 protein. The sample holds about 780,000 distinct CDR3 sequences, roughly 25% seen once. These data were also filed under a second study, of T cells of mothers and their children.

Specimen: blood. The receptors come from a boy aged 5 to 17 in good health. The CDR3 runs from the conserved cysteine through the conserved F or W.

v_call cdr3_length cdr3_aa
TRBV7-2 12 CASSTVTYEQYF
TRBV5-1 13 CASSLTGMSGYTF
TRBV5-1 17 CASSLEAGGPRTDTQYF
TRBV20-1 13 CSARDGRLGGYTF
TRBV29-1 15 CSVEDFRGHNYGYTF
TRBV3-1 15 CASSQDLLVNTEAFF
TRBV5-1 16 CASSLEAGLAGGTQYF
TRBV7-9 11 CASTSHYEQYF
TRBV7-9 13 CASSPGVEVVYTF
TRBV9 18 CASSNPTSGGSSYNEQFF
TRBV10-3 13 CAISEQGNGEQYF
TRBV27 13 CASKASEDNEQFF
TRBV2 13 CASSGLRGETQYF
TRBV29-1 14 CSVEAVTRRRPQYF
TRBV5-1 17 CASSFSTAFSGANVLTF
TRBV18 15 CASSPRTSGSDTQYF
TRBV24-1 16 CATSEAGSLKKETQYF
TRBV6-6 13 CASTLTGTDTQYF
TRBV12-3/TRBV12-4 14 CASSGQGLTYEQYF
TRBV20-1 15 CSARGSGPLSYEQYF
TRBV3-1 14 CASTIGQQFYGYTF
TRBV4-1 17 CASSNPYRGLYTGELFF
TRBV7-9 13 CASSLVSQELEFF
TRBV5-1 14 CASSARTGTTEAFF
TRBV5-1 15 CASSNPVTSVETQYF
TRBV7-2 15 CASSRMTGVNTEAFF
TRBV20-1 15 CSARTPGEARGTQYF
TRBV20-1 16 CSALPGQGAFSYEQYF
TRBV7-9 16 CASSSRRDRENYGYTF
TRBV11-1 17 CASSSGTGTHIRETQYF
TRBV30 14 CAWSPGTPWGEQYF